This T cell receptor (beta chain) was obtained from a study of T cells in Graves' hyperthyroidism and ophthalmopathy (dated by TCRdb to the late 2010s). For the study in its entirety: Peripheral blood was sampled at the time of initial diagnosis, prior to any treatment. After blood sampling, hyperthyroidism patients were treated with methimazole at a starting dose of 30 mg daily, and ophthalmopathy patients were treated with high-dose intravenous methylprednisolone. The study also compared thyroid tissue and blood T-cell repertoires from about six Graves' hyperthyroidism patients. The paper describes TCR Vbeta CDR3 sequencing of 140 or so peripheral blood samples, made up of 43 ophthalmopathy patients, 70 to 75 hyperthyroidism patients and 17 progressor patients. Whether ophthalmopathy could be predicted prospectively was tested in an independent validation cohort made up of under 20 hyperthyroidism patients plus 17 patients who later progressed to ophthalmopathy. A discovery cohort of around 100 patients, roughly 40 with Graves' ophthalmopathy and fewer than 65 with stable Graves' hyperthyroidism, was used to find distinguishing TCR V-J signatures. The approximately 90 discovery patients were divided at random into training and test sets in a 7:3 ratio. What the authors observed across the whole study: Most expanded thyroid clonotypes (frequency above 0.001) were also detected in blood, a finding suggesting that blood repertoires may reflect thyroid immune responses. In validation, the model predicted progression to ophthalmopathy with 55% to 71% sensitivity and roughly 75% specificity, a median of around six months before onset. Sample size was not statistically predetermined, and investigators were not blinded to group allocation. Ophthalmopathy was separated from stable hyperthyroidism by a 13 V-J signature model, with approximately 85% sensitivity and 81% to 83% specificity obtained in cross-validation and 80%/75% obtained in testing.

CDR1 DFQATT and CDR2 SNEGSKA are derived from the germline V gene (reference sequence). The CDR3 measures 14 amino acids from cysteine to phenylalanine. The DNA shown is the 42-base CDR3, in frame from base 1. V was cut back by 4 bases and J by 1 base, leaving a gap of 10 bases between them. TCR beta CDR3 regions were amplified from RNA transcripts. The first round of RT-PCR for the TCR CDR3 was performed with the HTBI primer set and the Qiagen OneStep RT-PCR kit. Libraries were constructed in a second round of multiplex PCR, after which size selection and purification were performed. Sequencing of the libraries was done on an Illumina HiSeq2000 using paired-end 100 bp reads. In the source study's methods: SOAPnuke was used to process the raw data, with reads discarded if the reads contained adapters or uncalled bases, had a mean Phred below 15, or lacked an exact constant-primer or identifier match. High-quality paired reads were merged with COPE v1.2.5, and unique nucleotide sequences were defined as clonotypes. MiTCR v1.1 was used to align clonotypes to the IMGT TRBV, TRBD and TRBJ reference segments. The analysis included only V-J combinations with a frequency above 0.0001, which together covered more than 99% of the repertoires. The TCS score was defined as F50 (clonal expansion) divided by E x V (chaos), with BLOSUM62-based TCRdist calculated between CDR3 peptides within each V-J. Welch's t-statistics and random forest reduced 514 V-J features to under 15, which were used in a naive Bayes classifier (R e1071). TCRdb reprocessed the public reads (quality trimming at Q25 with fastp, clone calling with MiXCR) and kept in-frame beta chains. Identical CDR3 protein sequences are pooled into one entry, listed with their most common genes and DNA. TCRdb's processing, not the authors', yielded these V and J calls. The sample has 300,000 or so distinct CDR3 sequences on record, over 15% of them singletons. The top ten constitute approximately 54% of the sample.

Stable Graves' hyperthyroidism was defined as the absence of progression to ophthalmopathy over 18 months of follow-up. Hyperthyroidism patients were newly diagnosed, with disease duration under 2 months, and aged 18 to 65 years. Exclusion was applied to patients with uncontrolled infections, other autoimmune diseases, pregnancy or lactation. Diagnoses were based on clinical symptoms, serum thyroxine and TRAb, thyroid ultrasound and orbital computed tomography. Ficoll-Paque density gradient centrifugation was used to isolate PBMCs from 8.5 to 10 ml of fresh peripheral blood. Total RNA was extracted using Trizol reagent, and RNA quality was assessed on an Agilent 2100 Bioanalyzer. This clonotype was detected a few times. It lacks a known antigen. No base-level quality is on record; no much larger clone is a single base apart.

Sequencing input: blood. The origin of this receptor is a woman between 45 and 60 years old with Graves' hyperthyroidism. The chain is encoded by TRBV20-1 joined to TRBJ2-2; perhaps TRBD2 is the D gene, with 7 bases matching. The CDR3 here reads CSATGGQNTGELFF. The DNA reads TGCAGTGCTACCGGGGGGCAGAACACCGGGGAGCTGTTTTTT.